This T cell receptor (beta chain) was found in a study of CD8+CD57+ T cells in acquired aplastic anemia. Study results and limitations: Levels of CD8+ Simpson's diversity were not significantly distinct in patients versus controls.

This clonotype was counted ten times or more. Its antigen is undetermined. The study profiled TCR beta VDJ and CDR3 using genomic DNA as template. Each CDR3 protein gets one entry after TCRdb re-called the reads with MiXCR. The sample has 200,000 or so distinct CDR3 sequences; about three fifths are singletons. Sequencing input: sorted CD4+, CD8+, or CD8+CD57+ T cells (not recorded which) from PBMCs. This TCR was recovered from a human donor with severe aplastic anemia or a healthy control (not recorded which).

CDR3 sequence: CASSQGQGEMNTEAFF. As DNA, the CDR3 is TGTGCCAGCAGCCAAGGACAGGGGGAAATGAACACTGAAGCTTTCTTT. The chain carries TRBV3-1 and TRBJ1-1; 9 bases are a match to TRBD1. The CDR3 has 16 residues. The germline gives CDR1 LGHDT, CDR2 YNNKEL (reference sequence). The V gene end was trimmed by 1 base and the J gene end by 0 bases; junction bases not matched to a gene: 3.